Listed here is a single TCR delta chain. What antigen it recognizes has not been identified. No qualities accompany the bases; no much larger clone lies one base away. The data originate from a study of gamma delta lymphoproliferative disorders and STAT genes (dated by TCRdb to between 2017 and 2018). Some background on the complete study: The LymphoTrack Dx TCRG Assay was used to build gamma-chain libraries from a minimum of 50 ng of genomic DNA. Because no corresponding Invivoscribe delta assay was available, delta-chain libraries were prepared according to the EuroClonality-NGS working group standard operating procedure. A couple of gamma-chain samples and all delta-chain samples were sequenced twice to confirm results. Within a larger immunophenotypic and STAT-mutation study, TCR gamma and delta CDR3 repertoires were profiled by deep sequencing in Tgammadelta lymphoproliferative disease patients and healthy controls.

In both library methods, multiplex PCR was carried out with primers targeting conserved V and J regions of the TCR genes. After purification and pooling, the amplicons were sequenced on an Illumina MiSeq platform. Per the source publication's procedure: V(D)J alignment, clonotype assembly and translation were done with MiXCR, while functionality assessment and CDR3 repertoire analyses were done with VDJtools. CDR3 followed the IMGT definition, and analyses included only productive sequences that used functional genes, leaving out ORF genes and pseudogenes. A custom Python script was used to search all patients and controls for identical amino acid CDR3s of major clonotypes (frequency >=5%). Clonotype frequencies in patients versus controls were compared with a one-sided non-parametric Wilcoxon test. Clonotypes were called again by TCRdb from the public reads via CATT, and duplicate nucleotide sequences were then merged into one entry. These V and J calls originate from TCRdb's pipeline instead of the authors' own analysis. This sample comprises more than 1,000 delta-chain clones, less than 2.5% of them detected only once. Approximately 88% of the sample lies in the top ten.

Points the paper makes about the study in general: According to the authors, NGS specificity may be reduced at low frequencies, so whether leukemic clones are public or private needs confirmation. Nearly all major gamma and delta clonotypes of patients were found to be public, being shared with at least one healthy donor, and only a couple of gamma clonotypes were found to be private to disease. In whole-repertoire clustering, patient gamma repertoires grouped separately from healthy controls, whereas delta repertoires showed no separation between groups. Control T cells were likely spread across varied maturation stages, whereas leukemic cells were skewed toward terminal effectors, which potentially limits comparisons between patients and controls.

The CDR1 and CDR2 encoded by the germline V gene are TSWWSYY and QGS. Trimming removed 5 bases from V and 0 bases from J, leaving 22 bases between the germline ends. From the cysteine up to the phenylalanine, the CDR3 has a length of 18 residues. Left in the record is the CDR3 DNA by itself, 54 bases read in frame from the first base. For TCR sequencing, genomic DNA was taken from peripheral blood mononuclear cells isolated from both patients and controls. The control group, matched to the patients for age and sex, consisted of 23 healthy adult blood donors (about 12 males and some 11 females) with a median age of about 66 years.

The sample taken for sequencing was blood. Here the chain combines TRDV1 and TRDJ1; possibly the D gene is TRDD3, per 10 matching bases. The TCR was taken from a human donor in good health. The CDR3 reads CALGPFLPTGGYTDKLIF. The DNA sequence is TGTGCTCTTGGGCCCTTCCTTCCTACTGGGGGATACACCGATAAACTCATCTTT.